These 13 T cell receptor beta chains share one sample of origin, sequenced in a study of T cells in Graves' hyperthyroidism and ophthalmopathy. Amplification of TCR beta CDR3 regions was performed using RNA transcripts as template. RT-PCR in the first round (using the HTBI primer set) targeted the TCR CDR3. One entry per CDR3 protein, called by TCRdb with MiXCR from the multiplex PCR reads. The sample has 550,000 to 600,000 distinct CDR3 sequences, 13% to 15% seen once; the top ten hold roughly 7%. The source material was blood. The receptors shown here come from a young woman with Graves' ophthalmopathy.

This clonotype was seen only a few times. This chain joins TRBV19 and TRBJ2-5; D uncertain. This CDR3 region has 15 residues. In germline, CDR1 is LNHDA, CDR2 SQIVND (reference sequence). V was pared by 3 bases and J by 5 bases, with 16 bases between. Here the CDR3 reads CASSMDGVSVETQYF. The CDR3 DNA reads TGTGCCAGTAGTATGGATGGGGTATCGGTCGAGACCCAGTACTTC.

In the case of this clonotype: This clone may be a read error of a much larger clone one base away. The chain recombines TRBV11-3 with TRBJ2-5; D gene ambiguous. Trimming pared 5 bases from V and 2 bases from J, leaving 15 bases between. The CDR3 length is 15 residues. CDR1 SGHNT and CDR2 YENEEA come from the germline V gene. The CDR3 sequence: CASSQDEALQETQYF. CDR3 nucleotides: TGTGCCAGCAGCCAAGATGAGGCATTACAAGAGACCCAGTACTTC.

As concerns this clonotype: One end of the junction does not line up with germline, which may come from a read error. The chain employs TRBV24-1 and TRBJ2-3; D gene unclear. Germline V gives CDR1 KGHDR, CDR2 SFDVKD. The CDR3 totals 11 residues. CDR3 DNA sequence: TGTGCCACCAGTGACGTCGGTACGCAGGATTTT. Its protein product is CATSDVGTQDF.

Ten or more counts support this clonotype. The V and J genes are TRBV6-5 and TRBJ1-1; D is possibly TRBD1 (5 bases). CDR1 and CDR2 (germline): MNHEY, SVGAGI. Trimming removed 0 bases from V and 0 bases from J, with 17 bases in between. The CDR3 contains 18 residues. CDR3 DNA: TGTGCCAGCAGTTACTCCGCCAGCTCACTAGGGGTGAACACTGAAGCTTTCTTT. It encodes CASSYSASSLGVNTEAFF.

In this sample, this clonotype turned up many times. The chain employs TRBV29-1 and TRBJ1-2, with TRBD1 as a possible D gene (5 bases). The V and J ends lost 3 bases and 3 bases respectively, with 14 bases between them. Germline CDR1 reads SQVTM; CDR2 reads ANQGSEA. CDR3 length: 14 residues. In DNA, the CDR3 is TGCAGCGTTGATCGGCAGGGTAGTGACTATGGCTACACCTTC. As protein: CSVDRQGSDYGYTF.

This chain uses TRBV5-6 with TRBJ2-3, with 7 bases lining up with TRBD1. Germline V CDR1 and CDR2: SGHDT, YYEEEE. V gave up 4 bases and J gave up 2 bases; unmatched junction bases: 10. CDR3 size: 16 residues. The CDR3 DNA reads TGTGCCAGCAGCGTAACCGGGACAGCATACACAGATACGCAGTATTTT. Translated: CASSVTGTAYTDTQYF.

This clonotype was seen more than once but under ten times. This chain joins TRBV19 and TRBJ1-1; D is ambiguous. Trimming left V 2 bases short and J 0 bases short, with 7 bases between. CDR1 LNHDA and CDR2 SQIVND come from the germline V gene (reference sequence). This CDR3 contains 14 residues. CDR3 DNA sequence: TGTGCCAGTAGTATATTGGATATGAACACTGAAGCTTTCTTT. Amino acid sequence: CASSILDMNTEAFF.

A few counts support this clonotype. DNA for the CDR3: TGTGCCAGCAGCTTCCCAGGGACGGCAGATACGCAGTATTTT. It translates to CASSFPGTADTQYF. The chain couples TRBV7-9 to TRBJ2-3, with D tentatively TRBD1 or TRBD2 (5 bases each). This CDR3 has 14 residues. Trimming pared 3 bases from V and 4 bases from J, leaving 11 bases between. Germline-derived CDR1 and CDR2 are SEHNR and FQNEAQ (reference sequence).

This clonotype was counted only a few times. The chain has TRBV19 and TRBJ2-1, with TRBD1 as a possible D gene (6 bases). V lost 7 bases to trimming and J lost 1 base, with 11 bases between them. Germline lookup yields CDR1 LNHDA and CDR2 SQIVND (reference sequence). The CDR3 contains 14 residues. The CDR3 reads CASKDRLSYNEQFF. The DNA for the CDR3 is TGTGCCAGTAAAGACAGGCTTTCCTACAATGAGCAGTTCTTC.

This clonotype was counted ten times or more. The rearrangement links TRBV6-1 to TRBJ2-7; TRBD2 matches at 12 bases. V lost 6 bases and J lost 4; bases outside the gene matches: 10. There are 16 residues in the CDR3. The germline V gene has CDR1 MNHNS and CDR2 SASEGT. Here the CDR3 reads CASSSLGTSGLYEQYF. CDR3 DNA sequence: TGTGCCAGCAGCTCACTCGGGACTAGCGGGTTGTACGAGCAGTACTTC.

V usage is TRBV27 and J usage is TRBJ1-2; D is undetermined. CDR1 is MNHEY, CDR2 SMNVEV, per germline (reference sequence). The CDR3 consists of 13 residues. V was trimmed by 3 bases and J by 6 bases, leaving 11 bases between them. The CDR3: CASSFPSGHGYTF. As DNA, the CDR3 is TGTGCCAGCAGTTTTCCCAGTGGGCATGGCTACACCTTC.

This clonotype was detected ten times or more. The chain joins TRBV7-9 to TRBJ1-1; D uncertain. Germline V CDR1 and CDR2: SEHNR, FQNEAQ (reference sequence). This CDR3 has 14 residues. Trimming removed 5 bases at V and 2 bases at J, with 12 bases between. Here the CDR3 reads CASSAVGGNTEAFF. The CDR3 DNA sequence: TGTGCCAGCAGCGCGGTGGGCGGTAACACTGAAGCTTTCTTT.

The rearrangement uses TRBV24-1 and TRBJ1-2; possibly TRBD1 for D (6 bases). CDR3 length: 14 amino acids. Germline V gene lookup returns CDR1 KGHDR and CDR2 SFDVKD. V was shortened by 6 bases and J by 0 bases, with 10 bases between the two germline ends. The CDR3 coding sequence is TGTGCCACCAGTCCGGGACAACCTAACTATGGCTACACCTTC. It yields the protein CATSPGQPNYGYTF.